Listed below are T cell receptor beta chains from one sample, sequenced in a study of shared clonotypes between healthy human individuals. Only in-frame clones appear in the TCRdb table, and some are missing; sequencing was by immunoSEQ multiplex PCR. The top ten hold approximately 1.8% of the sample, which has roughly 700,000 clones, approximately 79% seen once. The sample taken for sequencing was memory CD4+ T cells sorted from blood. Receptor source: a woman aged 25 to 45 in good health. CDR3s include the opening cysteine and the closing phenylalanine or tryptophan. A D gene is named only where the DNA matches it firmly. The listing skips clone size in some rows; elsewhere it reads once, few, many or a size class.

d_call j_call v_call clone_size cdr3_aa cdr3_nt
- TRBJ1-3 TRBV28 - CASSLLIGEVANTIYF TGTGCCAGCAGTTTATTGATCGGGGAGGTGGCGAACACCATATATTTT
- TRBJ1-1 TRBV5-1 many CASSTETVNTLNTEAFF TGCGCCAGCAGCACGGAGACAGTGAATACCCTGAACACTGAAGCTTTCTTT
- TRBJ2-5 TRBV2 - CASLYERGQYF TGTGCCAGCTTATACGAGAGAGGCCAGTACTTC
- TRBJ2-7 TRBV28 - CASRRGGYEQYF TGTGCCAGCCGGAGGGGGGGCTACGAGCAGTACTTC
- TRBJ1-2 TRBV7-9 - CASSLKNANYGYTF TGTGCCAGCAGCTTAAAAAACGCTAACTATGGCTACACCTTC
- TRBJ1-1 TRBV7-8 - CASSPPRRDAGNTEAFF TGTGCCAGCAGCCCCCCCCGACGGGATGCAGGGAACACTGAAGCTTTCTTT
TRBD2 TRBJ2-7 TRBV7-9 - CASSFPGAGASSEQYF TGTGCCAGCAGCTTCCCCGGGGCGGGAGCTTCCAGCGAGCAGTACTTC
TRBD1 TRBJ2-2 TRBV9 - CASSAQTGRFGELFF TGTGCCAGCAGCGCCCAGACAGGGCGGTTCGGGGAGCTGTTTTTT
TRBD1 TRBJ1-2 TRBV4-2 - CASSKGTENYGYTF TGTGCCAGCAGCAAAGGGACAGAGAACTATGGCTACACCTTC
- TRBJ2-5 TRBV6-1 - CASREEETQYF TGTGCCAGCAGAGAAGAAGAGACCCAGTACTTC
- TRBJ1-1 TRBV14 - CASSTLFGNTEAFF TGTGCCAGCAGCACTCTCTTTGGGAACACTGAAGCTTTCTTT
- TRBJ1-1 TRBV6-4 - CASSDVAGALTEAFF TGTGCCAGCAGTGATGTGGCAGGGGCCCTCACTGAAGCTTTCTTT
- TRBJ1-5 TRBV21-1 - CASSGFEGRGQPQHF TGTGCCAGCAGTGGGTTTGAGGGGAGGGGGCAGCCCCAGCATTTT
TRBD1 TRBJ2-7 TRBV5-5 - CASSTNPGTGGYEQYF TGTGCCAGCAGCACCAATCCCGGGACAGGGGGCTACGAGCAGTACTTC
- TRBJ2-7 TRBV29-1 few CSVERDSYEQYF TGCAGCGTTGAAAGGGACTCCTACGAGCAGTACTTC
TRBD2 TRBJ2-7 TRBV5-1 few CASSSGLAGGPGVNKDF TGCGCCAGCAGCTCAGGACTAGCGGGAGGGCCGGGCGTGAATAAGGACTTC
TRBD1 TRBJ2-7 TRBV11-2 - CASSLGTGSYEQYF TGTGCCAGCAGCTTGGGGACAGGGTCCTACGAGCAGTACTTC
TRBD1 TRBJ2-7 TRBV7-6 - CASSPRGPSYEQYF TGTGCCAGCAGCCCCAGGGGGCCCTCCTACGAGCAGTACTTC
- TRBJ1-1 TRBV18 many CASSNDKNTEAFF TGTGCCAGCTCGAACGACAAGAACACTGAAGCTTTCTTT
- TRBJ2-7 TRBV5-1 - CASSLGLRNAEEQYF TGCGCCAGCAGCTTGGGTTTGAGGAATGCTGAAGAGCAGTACTTC
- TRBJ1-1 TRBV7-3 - CASSLTSAGTYTEAFF TGTGCCAGCAGCTTAACGTCGGCAGGGACGTACACTGAAGCTTTCTTT
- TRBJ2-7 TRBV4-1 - CASSQELQLYEQYF TGCGCCAGCAGCCAAGAATTACAGCTCTACGAGCAGTACTTC
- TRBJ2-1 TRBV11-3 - CASSLGVGYEQFF TGTGCCAGCAGCTTAGGTGTCGGGTATGAGCAGTTCTTC
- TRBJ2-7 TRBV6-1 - CASTVAMSSYEQYF TGTGCCAGCACCGTAGCGATGAGCTCCTACGAGCAGTACTTC
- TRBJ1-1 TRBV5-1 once CASSLEGLNTEAFF TGCGCCAGCAGCTTGGAGGGATTGAACACTGAAGCTTTCTTT
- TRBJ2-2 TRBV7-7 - CASSQGEDGELFF TGTGCCAGCAGCCAAGGGGAGGACGGGGAGCTGTTTTTT
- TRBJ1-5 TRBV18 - CASSPTGGRGNQPQHF TGTGCCAGCTCACCAACGGGGGGTCGGGGCAATCAGCCCCAGCATTTT
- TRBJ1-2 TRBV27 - CASRSPLQPDGYTF TGTGCCAGCAGGTCTCCCTTACAGCCGGATGGCTACACCTTC
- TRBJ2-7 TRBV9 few CASSVRGGATYEQYF TGTGCCAGCAGCGTACGGGGCGGGGCCACCTACGAGCAGTACTTC
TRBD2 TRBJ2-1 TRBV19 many CASSRGLADEQFF TGTGCCAGTAGTCGAGGACTAGCGGATGAGCAGTTCTTC
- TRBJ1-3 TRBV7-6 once CASSLESASGNTIYF TGTGCCAGCAGCTTAGAGTCAGCCTCTGGAAACACCATATATTTT
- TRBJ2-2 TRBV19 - CASSISANTGELFF TGTGCCAGTAGTATTAGCGCGAACACCGGGGAGCTGTTTTTT
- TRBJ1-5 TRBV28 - CASSFFSNQPQHF TGTGCCAGCAGTTTCTTTAGCAATCAGCCCCAGCATTTT
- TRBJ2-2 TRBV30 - CAWSVSGIAGELFF TGTGCCTGGAGTGTATCGGGGATCGCCGGGGAGCTGTTTTTT
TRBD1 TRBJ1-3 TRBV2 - CASSEGTGENGNTIYF TGTGCCAGCAGTGAAGGGACAGGGGAGAATGGAAACACCATATATTTT